The 28 T cell receptor beta chains below all came from one sample that was sequenced in a study of blood T cell repertoires in COVID-19. The repertoire was sequenced with immunoSEQ multiplex PCR; TCRdb's copy has only in-frame clones and lacks some. The data show roughly 230,000 clones, 88% seen once. The sequencing input was peripheral blood. Receptors originate from a man aged 65 to 79 with acute or convalescent COVID-19.

A few counts support this clone. The sample carries other DNA sequences with the same CDR3. The chain combines TRBV24-1 with TRBJ1-5; no clear D. Germline CDR1 KGHDR, CDR2 SFDVKD. V was shortened by 4 bases and J by 4 bases, with 4 bases between the two germline ends. This CDR3 has 12 residues. CDR3 nucleotide sequence: TGTGCCACCAGTGAACAAAATCAGCCCCAGCATTTT. Translated, it gives CATSEQNQPQHF.

The V and J genes are TRBV7-8 and TRBJ1-6; 7 bases line up with TRBD1. Germline lookup yields CDR1 SGHVS and CDR2 FQNEAQ. The CDR3 is 15 residues long. V shed 5 bases, J shed 8 bases, and the junction held 9 bases outside the gene matches. The CDR3 reads CASSARDSWDSPLHF. The CDR3 DNA sequence: TGTGCCAGCAGCGCCCGGGACAGTTGGGATTCACCCCTCCACTTT.

This chain uses TRBV5-6 with TRBJ2-5, with TRBD1 as a possible D gene (6 bases). CDR1 is SGHDT and CDR2 is YYEEEE in the germline V gene. Trimming removed 0 bases at V and 4 bases at J, with 13 bases between. CDR3 length: 15 residues. For the CDR3, the DNA is TGTGCCAGCAGCTTGGACAGGGTGTATGGAGAGACCCAGTACTTC. Its protein product is CASSLDRVYGETQYF. Combining the CDR3 with reference TRBV5-6 and TRBJ2-5 gives the whole variable domain DAGVTQSPTHLIKTRGQQVTLRCSPKSGHDTVSWYQQALGQGPQFIFQYYEEEERQRGNFPDRFSGHQFPNYSSELNVNALLLGDSALYLCASSLDRVYGETQYFGPGTRLLVL.

This clone appeared once. Mismatch with germline at one junction end may stem from a read error. V is TRBV18 and J is TRBJ2-7; 10 bases fit TRBD1. CDR1 is KGHSH, CDR2 LQKENI, per germline. The CDR3 runs 13 residues. The CDR3 loop is CASSPTGTGDAHF. DNA for the CDR3: TGTGCCAGCTCTCCAACCGGGACAGGGGATGCCCACTTC.

This chain links TRBV19 with TRBJ2-5, with 8 bases lining up with TRBD1. In germline, CDR1 is LNHDA, CDR2 SQIVND (reference sequence). Trimming removed 3 bases from V and 8 bases from J; junction bases left unmatched: 11. The CDR3 is made up of 15 amino acids. The CDR3 region is CASSISAGTGATQYF. The CDR3 DNA reads TGTGCCAGTAGTATCTCCGCCGGGACAGGAGCCACCCAGTACTTC.

The chain carries TRBV7-2 and TRBJ2-7; TRBD2 agrees at 8 bases. This CDR3 is 16 amino acids long. The V and J ends lost 1 base and 0 bases, in that order; junction bases with no gene match: 5. Germline V CDR1 and CDR2: SGHTA, FQGNSA. The CDR3 DNA reads TGTGCCAGCAGCTTAGGCCCGGGGGGGGGCTCCTACGAGCAGTACTTC. Translated, it gives CASSLGPGGGSYEQYF.

The chain links TRBV7-2 to TRBJ2-3; the D is unclear. CDR1 SGHTA and CDR2 FQGNSA come from the germline V gene. CDR3 length: 12 residues. V was trimmed by 5 bases and J by 5 bases, leaving 8 bases between them. This chain's CDR3 is CASSLTKDTQYF. CDR3 in DNA: TGTGCCAGCAGCCTGACAAAAGATACGCAGTATTTT. The full variable domain, in which reference TRBV7-2 and TRBJ2-3 provide the parts outside the CDR3, is GAGVSQSPSNKVTEKGKDVELRCDPISGHTALYWYRQSLGQGLEFLIYFQGNSAPDKSGLPSDRFSAERTGGSVSTLTIQRTQQEDSAVYLCASSLTKDTQYFGPGTRLTVL.

The chain carries TRBV28 and TRBJ1-5; D gene ambiguous. The CDR3 is made up of 15 amino acids. Looked up from germline, CDR1 is MDHEN and CDR2 is SYDVKM. The V end lost 8 bases, the J end lost 3 bases, and 17 bases lay between the germline ends. In DNA, the CDR3 is TGTGCCAGCTTCTCTGGAGGCGGATACAATCAGCCCCAGCATTTT. It specifies CASFSGGGYNQPQHF.

V and J are TRBV9 and TRBJ2-2, with 8 bases fitting TRBD2. Germline lookup yields CDR1 SGDLS and CDR2 YYNGEE. V was clipped by 4 bases and J by 3 bases; unmatched bases: 8. The CDR3 length is 16 residues. The DNA of the CDR3 is TGTGCCAGCAGCCCCCCACTAGCGGCCCACACCGGGGAGCTGTTTTTT. As protein: CASSPPLAAHTGELFF.

The chain recombines TRBV14 with TRBJ2-5; 7 nucleotides match TRBD2. Germline lookup yields CDR1 SGHDN and CDR2 FVKESK. The CDR3 loop spans 18 amino acids. Trimming at V came to 0 bases and at J to 5 bases, leaving 15 bases not matched to a gene. CDR3 sequence (DNA): TGTGCCAGCAGCCAAGAGGGTCCGATGGCGGGGGTGGAGGAGACCCAGTACTTC. Translating gives CASSQEGPMAGVEETQYF.

The V gene is TRBV30, the J gene TRBJ2-7, with 10 bases aligning to TRBD2. The CDR3 extends over 14 amino acids. The junction had 10 bases not matched to a gene; V was cut back by 7 bases and J by 4 bases. CDR1 and CDR2 from the germline V gene are GTSNPN and SVGIG (reference sequence). Written as DNA, the CDR3 is TGTGCCTCTGGAGGGGCTAGCGGGAGTTACGAGCAGTACTTC. Residues: CASGGASGSYEQYF.

J is TRBJ2-7 and V is TRBV12-3 or TRBV12-4; no firm D call. V was trimmed by 7 bases and J by 2 bases, leaving 12 bases between them. The CDR3 totals 13 residues. The CDR3 coding sequence is TGTGCCAGCAAAATGACACCAACCTACGAGCAGTACTTC. It specifies CASKMTPTYEQYF.

V is TRBV18 and J is TRBJ1-5; 7 bases map to TRBD1. There are 15 residues in the CDR3. Per the germline V gene, CDR1 is KGHSH and CDR2 is LQKENI. V was pared by 0 bases and J by 6 bases, with 5 bases of the junction left unmatched. The CDR3 sequence is CASSPPGQGGQPQHF. The CDR3 bases are TGTGCCAGCTCACCACCCGGGCAGGGGGGTCAGCCCCAGCATTTT.

V is TRBV7-2 and J is TRBJ2-1; 14 positions agree with TRBD2. The junction had 9 bases not matched to a gene; V was cut back by 4 bases and J by 4 bases. There are 18 residues in the CDR3. CDR1 is SGHTA and CDR2 is FQGNSA in the germline V gene. CDR3 bases: TGTGCCAGCAGCTCACCTCGGGGGACTAGCGGGGGATACAATGAGCAGTTCTTC. Residues: CASSSPRGTSGGYNEQFF.

The rearrangement links TRBV10-3 to TRBJ2-5, with D maybe TRBD1 (6 bases). Trimming took off 2 bases at V and 1 base at J, with 11 bases between the two ends. CDR3 length equals 15 residues. Germline CDR1 and CDR2: ENHRY and SYGVKD. This chain's CDR3 is CAISEPHRAQETQYF. The CDR3 DNA is TGTGCCATCAGTGAGCCCCACAGGGCCCAAGAGACCCAGTACTTC.

The chain is built from TRBV13 and TRBJ2-3; 12 bases are shared with TRBD2. This CDR3 is built from 16 residues. Germline V gene sequence: CDR1 PRHDT, CDR2 FYEKMQ (reference sequence). Trimming took 5 bases from V and 0 from J; bases not matched to a gene: 3. CDR3 DNA: TGTGCCAGCAGCCTGACTAGCGGGAGAAGCACAGATACGCAGTATTTT. Protein: CASSLTSGRSTDTQYF.

J is TRBJ1-2 and V is TRBV27; maybe TRBD1 (5 bases). The CDR3 covers 12 residues. Looked up from germline, CDR1 is MNHEY and CDR2 is SMNVEV (reference sequence). V was cut by 2 bases and J by 7 bases, with 8 bases left in between. In nucleotides, the CDR3 is TGTGCCAGCAGTTTAAGGGGAGGTGGCTACACCTTC. Translating gives CASSLRGGGYTF.

The genes are TRBV28 and TRBJ1-6; unclear D gene. Germline values: CDR1 MDHEN, CDR2 SYDVKM. V was clipped by 1 base and J by 7 bases, with 8 bases between them. This CDR3 has 14 residues. The CDR3 sequence is CASSLFNRNSPLHF. CDR3 DNA: TGTGCCAGCAGTTTATTTAATCGGAATTCACCCCTCCACTTT.

This sequence joins TRBV2 and TRBJ2-5, with 10 bases that match TRBD1. This CDR3 region has 15 residues. V lost 8 bases and J lost 5; bases outside the gene matches: 11. Germline assignment: CDR1 SNHLY and CDR2 FYNNEI. The CDR3 DNA reads TGTGCCAGCGCGGGACAGGGGTCGATTGGGGAGACCCAGTACTTC. This translates into CASAGQGSIGETQYF.

This chain links TRBV2 with TRBJ2-3, with 10 bases lining up with TRBD2. Per the germline V gene, CDR1 is SNHLY and CDR2 is FYNNEI. This CDR3 is 14 amino acids long. V shed 6 bases and J 6 bases; nucleotides not matched to a gene: 6. The CDR3 loop is CASSLAGDEDTQYF. The DNA for the CDR3 is TGTGCCAGCAGCCTAGCGGGAGACGAGGATACGCAGTATTTT.

The chain links TRBV5-1 to TRBJ2-7; 8 bases line up with TRBD1. V lost 5 bases, J lost 4 bases, and 5 bases stayed unmatched. Germline V lookup: CDR1 SGHRS, CDR2 YFSETQ. CDR3 length equals 13 residues. CDR3 amino acids: CASRTTGGYEQYF. CDR3 DNA sequence: TGCGCCAGCAGAACCACAGGGGGGTACGAGCAGTACTTC.

The rearrangement uses TRBV3-1 (or the pseudogene TRBV3-2) and TRBJ1-2, with D possibly TRBD1 on 5 matching bases. V gave up 6 bases and J gave up 4 bases, with 12 bases separating them. Germline V gives CDR1 LGHDT, CDR2 YNNKEL (reference sequence). The CDR3 is made up of 13 amino acids. The CDR3, as DNA: TGTGCCAGCAGACCGAGGGGAGGCTATGGCTACACCTTC. Residues: CASRPRGGYGYTF.

This clone was counted once. The chain links TRBV15 to TRBJ2-1, with 10 positions matching TRBD2. The V gene's germline CDR1 is LNHNV and CDR2 YYDKDF (reference sequence). This CDR3 contains 17 residues. V shed 0 bases, J shed 5 bases, and the junction held 7 bases outside the gene matches. CDR3 in amino acids: CATSRDEGLAENNEQFF. The CDR3 bases are TGTGCCACCAGCAGAGATGAAGGACTAGCGGAAAACAATGAGCAGTTCTTC.

The V gene is TRBV7-2, the J gene TRBJ2-2; 10 bases agree with TRBD2. This CDR3 contains 16 residues. The germline V gene encodes CDR1 SGHTA and CDR2 FQGNSA. After removal of 2 bases from V and 2 bases from J, the junction contained 2 bases not matched to a gene. DNA for the CDR3: TGTGCCAGCAGCTTACTAGCGGGAGCTAACACCGGGGAGCTGTTTTTT. It codes for CASSLLAGANTGELFF.

This chain links TRBV11-2 with TRBJ1-1; D might be TRBD1 (5 bases). V shed 5 bases and J shed 0 bases, with 10 bases lying between them. CDR1 and CDR2 (germline): SGHAT, FQNNGV. The CDR3 spans 14 residues. CDR3 amino acids: CASSQMGLNTEAFF. The CDR3 DNA follows: TGTGCCAGCAGCCAGATGGGGCTGAACACTGAAGCTTTCTTT.

The sample holds one count of this clone. The chain employs TRBV19 and TRBJ1-2; 7 nucleotides agree with TRBD1. The junction had 1 base not matched to a gene; V was cut back by 3 bases and J by 6 bases. Germline V gives CDR1 LNHDA, CDR2 SQIVND (reference sequence). The CDR3 covers 12 residues. CDR3 loop: CASSMGQNGYTF. CDR3 DNA sequence: TGTGCCAGTAGTATGGGACAGAATGGCTACACCTTC.

The chain has TRBV7-8 and TRBJ2-1; no definite D call. CDR3 length: 14 amino acids. Per the germline V gene, CDR1 is SGHVS and CDR2 is FQNEAQ. Trimming took off 4 bases at V and 0 bases at J, with 7 bases between the two ends. CDR3 protein: CASSWASSYNEQFF. The CDR3 nucleotides read TGTGCCAGCAGCTGGGCGAGCTCCTACAATGAGCAGTTCTTC.

Worth noting for this clone: This sample also contains other DNA sequences that code for the same CDR3. CDR3 in DNA: TGCGCCAGCAGCGGCGGACAGGGAACGAACACTGAAGCTTTCTTT. This translates into CASSGGQGTNTEAFF. This chain uses TRBV5-1 with TRBJ1-1; 8 bases map to TRBD1. The CDR3 runs 15 residues. Germline CDR1 and CDR2: SGHRS and YFSETQ. V was clipped by 4 bases and J by 1 base; unmatched bases: 6.